Listed below are T cell receptor beta chains from one sample, sequenced in a study of blood T cell repertoires in COVID-19. Here immunoSEQ multiplex PCR was the method, and the copy in TCRdb shows in-frame clones only, minus some. In the table there are around 300,000 clones, 80% to 90% of which are singletons. The source material was peripheral blood. The source is a woman between 65 and 79 years old with acute or convalescent COVID-19. CDR3s include the opening cysteine and the closing phenylalanine or tryptophan.

j_call,v_call,cdr3_aa
TRBJ2-5,TRBV6-5,CASRNPNRGLETQYF
TRBJ1-2,TRBV25-1,CASSEYEVYGYTF
TRBJ2-1,TRBV6-5,CASSSGAGEQFF
TRBJ1-4,TRBV19,CATKTERNEKLFF
TRBJ2-2,TRBV6-5,CASRTGTGELFF
TRBJ1-1,TRBV5-1,CASSQGTVSTEAFF
TRBJ1-6,TRBV5-1,CASSSGGGSYNSPLHF
TRBJ1-5,TRBV5-6,CASSLYRQRHDLSNQPQHF
TRBJ2-3,TRBV10-3,CAIRSSGLAGGPDTQYF
TRBJ2-3,TRBV5-1,CASKLQGSSTDTQYF
TRBJ2-7,TRBV2,CASSDTRLIYEQYF
TRBJ1-1,TRBV5-4,CASRRRGGDTEAFF
TRBJ2-2,TRBV3-1/TRBV3-2,CASSQNRGMNTGELFF
TRBJ1-2,TRBV5-4,CASSLPTGAPYGYTF
TRBJ1-2,TRBV6-1,CASSEIGTFYGYTF
TRBJ1-1,TRBV7-9,CASSSGGNTEAFF
TRBJ1-2,TRBV7-9,CASSFDRGKGYTF
TRBJ2-2,TRBV30,CAWSLGGAGGELFF
TRBJ1-3,TRBV19,CASSRQLGGANGNTIYF
TRBJ2-7,TRBV13,CASSLAPGQRPYEQYF
TRBJ2-3,TRBV5-4,CASRIDRHTDTQYF
TRBJ2-3,TRBV19,CASRGLAGGADTQYF
TRBJ1-2,TRBV2,CASRDRGHGYTF
TRBJ1-6,TRBV6-1,CASSEVGGFGSPLHF
TRBJ1-1,TRBV6-1,CASNTFRSTEAFF
TRBJ1-2,TRBV3-1/TRBV3-2,CASSPGLHGYTF
TRBJ1-1,TRBV4-1,CASSQDRRGNTEAFF
TRBJ2-7,TRBV19,CASGAGVGAYEQYF
TRBJ2-3,TRBV18,CASSLLAGSTLTDTQYF
TRBJ1-5,TRBV24-1,CATSDSGRNQPQHF
TRBJ2-5,TRBV5-8,CASSLGDSQQETQYF
TRBJ1-2,TRBV10-3,CAIMAGWNYGYTF
TRBJ2-3,TRBV12-5,CASGFLAGQDTQYF
TRBJ1-2,TRBV3-1/TRBV3-2,CASSQEYGRGWGFGYTF
TRBJ1-4,TRBV10-2,CASKDSATNEKLFF
TRBJ1-2,TRBV7-2,CASSLILRVSGYTF
TRBJ2-2,TRBV7-9,CASSWSPRGELFF
TRBJ1-1,TRBV11-2,CASRTQKGAVTEAFF
TRBJ1-2,TRBV4-2,CASSPRQGTNYGYTF
TRBJ2-5,TRBV5-1,CASSLLGLGEGTQYF
TRBJ2-2,TRBV24-1,CATSSRSGGTGELFF
TRBJ2-1,TRBV19,CASSITEVSSYNEQFF
TRBJ2-5,TRBV4-1,CASSRVSPDGRGTQYF
TRBJ2-5,TRBV7-2,CASSLGAGVQETQYF
TRBJ1-2,TRBV6-6,CASSERANYGYTF
TRBJ1-2,TRBV18,CASSPPGTANYGYTF
TRBJ2-1,TRBV29-1,CSVRTGGTEQFF
TRBJ1-4,TRBV10-3,CAIYSTNEKLFF